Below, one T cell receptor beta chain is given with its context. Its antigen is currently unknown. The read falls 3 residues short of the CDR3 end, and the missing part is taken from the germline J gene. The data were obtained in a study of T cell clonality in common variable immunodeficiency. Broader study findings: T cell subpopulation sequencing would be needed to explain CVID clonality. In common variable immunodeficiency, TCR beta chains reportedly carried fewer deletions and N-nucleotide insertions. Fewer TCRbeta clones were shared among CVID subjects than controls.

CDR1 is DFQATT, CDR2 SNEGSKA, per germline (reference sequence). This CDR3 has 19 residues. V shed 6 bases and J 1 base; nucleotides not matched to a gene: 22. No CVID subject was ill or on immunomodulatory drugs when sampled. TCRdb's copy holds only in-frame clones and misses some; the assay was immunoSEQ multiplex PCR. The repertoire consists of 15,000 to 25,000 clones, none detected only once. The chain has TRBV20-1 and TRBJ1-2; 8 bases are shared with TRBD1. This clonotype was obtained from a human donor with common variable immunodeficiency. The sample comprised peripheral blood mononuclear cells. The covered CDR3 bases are TGCAGTGCCCCGACAGGGGCTCTTATTTTTTTGTCAGATAACTATGGC. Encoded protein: CSAPTGALIFLSDNYG. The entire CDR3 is CSAPTGALIFLSDNYGYTF.